Each of the 6 T cell receptor beta chains below was sequenced from the same sample in a study of T-cell reconstitution after alpha-beta-depleted transplantation in children. No antigen has been assigned to these receptors. Study results and caveats: At around two months after transplant, the alpha-beta T cells were reportedly derived from several hundred expanded clones that came from non-depleted graft cells.

TCRbeta library preparation incorporated unique molecular identifiers. One entry per CDR3 protein results from TCRdb running MiXCR on the PCR reads. The sample carries roughly 30,000 distinct CDR3 sequences, about 7% recorded once. The sequencing here drew on peripheral blood, taken 60 days after TCRalphabeta/CD19-depleted stem cell transplant. These receptors were taken from a child under two years old who had a stem cell transplant for acute myeloid leukemia, so the T cells may come from the graft donor.

This clonotype was counted many times. The genes are TRBV5-6 and TRBJ2-2, with D unresolved. Germline V lookup: CDR1 SGHDT, CDR2 YYEEEE. V lost 0 bases, J lost 7 bases, and 10 bases lay in between. This CDR3 contains 14 residues. CDR3 amino acids: CASSLGWRRGELFF. The CDR3 region has the DNA TGTGCCAGCAGCTTGGGGTGGAGACGCGGGGAGCTGTTTTTT.

This clonotype was observed at least ten times. This chain uses TRBV20-1 with TRBJ1-2, with D maybe TRBD1 (6 bases). The V gene's germline CDR1 is DFQATT and CDR2 SNEGSKA (reference sequence). The V end lost 6 bases, the J end lost 8 bases, and 13 bases lay between the germline ends. The CDR3 consists of 11 residues. Here the CDR3 DNA reads TGCAGTGCAGGGGGGCCCGGGGGCTACACCTTC. Translating it yields CSAGGPGGYTF.

This clonotype was recorded many times. The chain recombines TRBV3-1 with TRBJ2-7; the match to TRBD2 covers 13 bases. The CDR3 sequence is 16 residues long. CDR1 is LGHDT and CDR2 is YNNKEL in the germline V gene (reference sequence). The J segment lost 3 bases and the V segment lost 4 bases, leaving 6 bases of the junction unmatched. The chain's CDR3 is CASSPGTSGVFYEQYF. The CDR3 nucleotides read TGTGCCAGCAGCCCCGGGACTAGCGGGGTTTTCTACGAGCAGTACTTC.

The table lists this clonotype with many counts. The genes are TRBV19 and TRBJ2-1; TRBD2 aligns across 8 bases. There are 14 residues in the CDR3. Germline V gives CDR1 LNHDA, CDR2 SQIVND (reference sequence). Trimming removed 5 bases from V and 9 bases from J; junction bases left unmatched: 9. The CDR3 here is CASSRGGLLGEQFF. The CDR3 DNA reads as TGTGCCAGTAGTCGGGGGGGACTTCTAGGTGAGCAGTTCTTC.

The table lists this clonotype with a few counts. This sequence joins TRBV6-6 and TRBJ2-7; D is perhaps TRBD2 (5 bases). CDR3 length equals 13 residues. V was shortened by 10 bases and J by 1 base, with 14 bases between the two germline ends. Germline CDR1 is MNHNY and CDR2 is SVGAGI (reference sequence). The DNA of the CDR3 is TGTGCCACTGAAATAAGGAGGTCCTACGAGCAGTACTTC. Its protein product is CATEIRRSYEQYF.

Ten or more counts support this clonotype. The gene calls are TRBV7-9 and TRBJ2-7; D gene uncertain. In germline, CDR1 is SEHNR, CDR2 FQNEAQ (reference sequence). Between the trimmed V and J ends, which lost 1 base and 1 base, there was a span of 8 bases. The CDR3 contains 14 residues. The CDR3 here is CASSLGPRSYEQYF. The CDR3 DNA follows: TGTGCCAGCAGCTTAGGACCCCGGTCCTACGAGCAGTACTTC.